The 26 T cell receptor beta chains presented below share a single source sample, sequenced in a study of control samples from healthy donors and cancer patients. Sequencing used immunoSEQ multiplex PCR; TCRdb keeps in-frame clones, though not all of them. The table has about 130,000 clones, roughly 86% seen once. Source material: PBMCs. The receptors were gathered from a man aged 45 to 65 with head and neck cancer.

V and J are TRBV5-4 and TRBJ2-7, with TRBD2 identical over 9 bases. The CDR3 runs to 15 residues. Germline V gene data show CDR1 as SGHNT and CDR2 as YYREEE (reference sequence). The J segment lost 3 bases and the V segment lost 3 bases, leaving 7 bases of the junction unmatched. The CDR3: CASSSEVAGVYEQYF. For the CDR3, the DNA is TGTGCCAGCAGCTCCGAGGTAGCGGGAGTCTACGAGCAGTACTTC. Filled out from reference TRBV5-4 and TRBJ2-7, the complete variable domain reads ETGVTQSPTHLIKTRGQQVTLRCSSQSGHNTVSWYQQALGQGPQFIFQYYREEENGRGNFPPRFSGLQFPNYSSELNVNALELDDSALYLCASSSEVAGVYEQYFGPGTRLTVT.

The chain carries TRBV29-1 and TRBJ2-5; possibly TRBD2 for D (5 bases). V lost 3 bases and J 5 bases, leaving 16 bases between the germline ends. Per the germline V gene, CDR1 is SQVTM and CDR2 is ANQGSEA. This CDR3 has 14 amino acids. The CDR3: CSVDTAGLGETQYF. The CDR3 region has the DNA TGCAGCGTTGATACCGCGGGTTTAGGGGAGACCCAGTACTTC.

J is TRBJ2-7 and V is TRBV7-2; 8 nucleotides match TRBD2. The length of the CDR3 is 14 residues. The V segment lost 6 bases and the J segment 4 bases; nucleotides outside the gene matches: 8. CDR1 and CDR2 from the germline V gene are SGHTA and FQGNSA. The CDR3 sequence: CASSNSGMIYEQYF. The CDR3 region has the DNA TGTGCCAGCAGTAATAGCGGGATGATATACGAGCAGTACTTC. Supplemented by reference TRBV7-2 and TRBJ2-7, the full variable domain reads GAGVSQSPSNKVTEKGKDVELRCDPISGHTALYWYRQSLGQGLEFLIYFQGNSAPDKSGLPSDRFSAERTGGSVSTLTIQRTQQEDSAVYLCASSNSGMIYEQYFGPGTRLTVT.

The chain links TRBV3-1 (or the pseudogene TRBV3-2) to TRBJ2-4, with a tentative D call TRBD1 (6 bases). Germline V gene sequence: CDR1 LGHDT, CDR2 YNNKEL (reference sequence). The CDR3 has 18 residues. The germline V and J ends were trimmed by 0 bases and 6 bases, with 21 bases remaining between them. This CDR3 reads CASSQDSRQGFRGNIQYF. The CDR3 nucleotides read TGTGCCAGCAGCCAAGATAGTAGGCAGGGGTTTCGTGGAAACATTCAGTACTTC.

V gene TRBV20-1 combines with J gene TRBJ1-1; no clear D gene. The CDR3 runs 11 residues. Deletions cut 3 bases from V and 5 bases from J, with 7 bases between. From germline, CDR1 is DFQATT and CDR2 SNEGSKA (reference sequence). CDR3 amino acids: CSASLPTEAFF. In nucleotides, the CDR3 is TGCAGTGCTAGCCTCCCTACTGAAGCTTTCTTT.

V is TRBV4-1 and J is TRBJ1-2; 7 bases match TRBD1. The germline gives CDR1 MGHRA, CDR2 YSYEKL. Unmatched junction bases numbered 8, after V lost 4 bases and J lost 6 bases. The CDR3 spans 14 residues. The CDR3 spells CASSRGTGVDGYTF. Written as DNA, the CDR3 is TGCGCCAGCAGCCGAGGTACAGGGGTCGATGGCTACACCTTC.

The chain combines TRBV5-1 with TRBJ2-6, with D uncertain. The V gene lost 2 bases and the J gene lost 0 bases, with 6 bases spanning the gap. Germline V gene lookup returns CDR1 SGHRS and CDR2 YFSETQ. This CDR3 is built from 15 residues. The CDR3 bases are TGCGCCAGCAGCTTCACAGCCTCTGGGGCCAACGTCCTGACTTTC. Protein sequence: CASSFTASGANVLTF.

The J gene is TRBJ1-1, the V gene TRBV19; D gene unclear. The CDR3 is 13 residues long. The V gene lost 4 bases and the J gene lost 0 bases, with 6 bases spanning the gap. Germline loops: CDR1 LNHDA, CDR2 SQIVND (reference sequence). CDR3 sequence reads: CASSTGLNTEAFF. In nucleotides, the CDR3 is TGTGCCAGTAGTACAGGTTTGAACACTGAAGCTTTCTTT.

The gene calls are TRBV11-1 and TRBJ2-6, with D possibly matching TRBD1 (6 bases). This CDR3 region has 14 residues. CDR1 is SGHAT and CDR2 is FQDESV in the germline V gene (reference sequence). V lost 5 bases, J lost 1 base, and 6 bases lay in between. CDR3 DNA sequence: TGTGCCAGCAGCACAGGGTCTGGGGCCAACGTCCTGACTTTC. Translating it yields CASSTGSGANVLTF.

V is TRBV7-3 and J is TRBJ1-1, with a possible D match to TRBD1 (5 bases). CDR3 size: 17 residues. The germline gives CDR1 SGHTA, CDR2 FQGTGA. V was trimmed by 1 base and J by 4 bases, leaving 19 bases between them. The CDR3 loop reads CASSLRGLHGGGTEAFF. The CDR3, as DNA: TGTGCCAGCAGCTTAAGGGGTCTACACGGCGGGGGCACTGAAGCTTTCTTT.

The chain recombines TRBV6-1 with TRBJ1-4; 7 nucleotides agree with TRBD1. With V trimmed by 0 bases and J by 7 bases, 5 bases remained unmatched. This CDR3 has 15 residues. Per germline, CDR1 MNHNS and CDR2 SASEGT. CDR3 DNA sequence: TGTGCCAGCAGTGAAGCGGGACAGCCTGGTGAAAAACTGTTTTTT. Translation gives CASSEAGQPGEKLFF.

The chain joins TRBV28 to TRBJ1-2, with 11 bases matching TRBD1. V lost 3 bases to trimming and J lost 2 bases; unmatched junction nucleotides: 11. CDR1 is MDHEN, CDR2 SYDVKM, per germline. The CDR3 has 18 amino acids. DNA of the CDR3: TGTGCCAGCAGTTTCCCTCTCTGGACAGGGGGCGTGAACTATGGCTACACCTTC. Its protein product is CASSFPLWTGGVNYGYTF.

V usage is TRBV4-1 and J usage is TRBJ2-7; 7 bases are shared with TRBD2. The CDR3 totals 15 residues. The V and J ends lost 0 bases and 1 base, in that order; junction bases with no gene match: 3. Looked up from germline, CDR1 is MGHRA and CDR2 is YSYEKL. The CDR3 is CASSQEKRGSYEQYF. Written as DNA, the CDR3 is TGCGCCAGCAGCCAAGAAAAGCGGGGATCCTACGAGCAGTACTTC.

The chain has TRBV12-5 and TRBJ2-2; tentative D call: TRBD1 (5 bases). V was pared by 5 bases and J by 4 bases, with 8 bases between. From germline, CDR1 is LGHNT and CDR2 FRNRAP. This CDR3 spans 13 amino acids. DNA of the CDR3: TGTGCTAGTGGTCGAGACAGCACCGGGGAGCTGTTTTTT. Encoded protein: CASGRDSTGELFF.

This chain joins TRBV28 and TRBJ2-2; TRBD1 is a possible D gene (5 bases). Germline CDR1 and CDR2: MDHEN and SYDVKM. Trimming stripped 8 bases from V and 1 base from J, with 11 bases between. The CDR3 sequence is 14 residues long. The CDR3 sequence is CASATQGNTGELFF. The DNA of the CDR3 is TGTGCCAGCGCTACGCAGGGGAACACCGGGGAGCTGTTTTTT.

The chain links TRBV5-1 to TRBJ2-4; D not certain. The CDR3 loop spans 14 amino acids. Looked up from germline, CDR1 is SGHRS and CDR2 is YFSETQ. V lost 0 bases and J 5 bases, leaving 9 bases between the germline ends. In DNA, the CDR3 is TGCGCCAGCAGCTTGGGTCTTGCGGAAAACATTCAGTACTTC. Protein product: CASSLGLAENIQYF.

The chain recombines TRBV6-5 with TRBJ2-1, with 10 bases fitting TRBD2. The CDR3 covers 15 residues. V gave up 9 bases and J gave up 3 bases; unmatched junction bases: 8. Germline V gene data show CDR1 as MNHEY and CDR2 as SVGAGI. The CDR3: CASSSLAGNYNEQFF. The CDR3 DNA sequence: TGTGCCAGTTCTTCACTAGCGGGGAACTACAATGAGCAGTTCTTC.

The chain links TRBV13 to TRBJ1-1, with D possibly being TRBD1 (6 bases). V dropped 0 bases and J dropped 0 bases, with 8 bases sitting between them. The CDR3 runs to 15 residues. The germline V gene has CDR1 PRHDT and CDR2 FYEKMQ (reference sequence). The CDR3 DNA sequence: TGTGCCAGCAGCTTAGGGGACAGATTGAACACTGAAGCTTTCTTT. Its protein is CASSLGDRLNTEAFF.

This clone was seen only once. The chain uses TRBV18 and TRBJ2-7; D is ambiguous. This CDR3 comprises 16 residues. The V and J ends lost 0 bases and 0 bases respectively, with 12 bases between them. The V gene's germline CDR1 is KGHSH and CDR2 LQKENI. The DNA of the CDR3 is TGTGCCAGCTCACCACCGGGTGTAGACTCCTCCTACGAGCAGTACTTC. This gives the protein CASSPPGVDSSYEQYF.

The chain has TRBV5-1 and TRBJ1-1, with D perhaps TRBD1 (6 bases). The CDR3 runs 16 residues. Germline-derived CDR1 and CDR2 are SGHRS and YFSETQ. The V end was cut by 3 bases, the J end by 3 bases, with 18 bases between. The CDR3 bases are TGCGCCAGCAGCTGGGACCCAAAGGACAGAGACACTGAAGCTTTCTTT. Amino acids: CASSWDPKDRDTEAFF.

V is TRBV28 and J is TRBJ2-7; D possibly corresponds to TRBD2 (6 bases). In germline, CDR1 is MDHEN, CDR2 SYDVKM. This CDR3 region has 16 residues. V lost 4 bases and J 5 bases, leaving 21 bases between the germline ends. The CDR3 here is CASSSTGSRGDNEQYF. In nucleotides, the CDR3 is TGTGCCAGCAGTTCCACCGGGAGTCGAGGGGATAACGAGCAGTACTTC.

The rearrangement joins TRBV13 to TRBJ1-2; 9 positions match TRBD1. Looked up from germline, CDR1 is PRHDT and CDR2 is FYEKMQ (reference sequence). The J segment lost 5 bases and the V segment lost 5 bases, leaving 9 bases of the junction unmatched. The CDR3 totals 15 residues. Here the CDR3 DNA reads TGTGCCAGCAGCCCCGGACAGGGGATTCTTTATGGCTACACCTTC. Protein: CASSPGQGILYGYTF.

CDR3 sequence (DNA): TGTGCCACATTTACCTCGCCTGCGGGGCCCCAGCATTTT. The encoded protein is CATFTSPAGPQHF. The chain recombines TRBV19 with TRBJ1-5; D not resolved. Germline V gene data show CDR1 as LNHDA and CDR2 as SQIVND (reference sequence). The CDR3 has 13 amino acids. Deletions cut 10 bases from V and 9 bases from J, with 19 bases between.

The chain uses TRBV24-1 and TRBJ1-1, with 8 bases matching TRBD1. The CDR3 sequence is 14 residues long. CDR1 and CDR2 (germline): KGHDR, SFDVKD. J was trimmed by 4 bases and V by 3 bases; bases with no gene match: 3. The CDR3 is CATSDPDRGTEAFF. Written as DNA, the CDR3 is TGTGCCACCAGTGATCCCGACAGGGGCACTGAAGCTTTCTTT.

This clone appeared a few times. The chain's CDR3 is CASSMGDSSYEQYF. CDR3 bases: TGTGCCAGTAGTATGGGGGACAGCTCCTACGAGCAGTACTTC. The V gene is TRBV19, the J gene TRBJ2-7, with 7 bases identical to TRBD1. Trimming took 3 bases from V and 0 from J; bases not matched to a gene: 2. This CDR3 spans 14 amino acids. Germline loops: CDR1 LNHDA, CDR2 SQIVND (reference sequence).

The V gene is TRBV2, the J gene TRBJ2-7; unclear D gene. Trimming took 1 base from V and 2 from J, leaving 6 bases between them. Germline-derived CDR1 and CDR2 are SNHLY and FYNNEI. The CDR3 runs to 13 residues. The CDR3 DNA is TGTGCCAGCAGTGAAGGAAGTACCTACGAGCAGTACTTC. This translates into CASSEGSTYEQYF.